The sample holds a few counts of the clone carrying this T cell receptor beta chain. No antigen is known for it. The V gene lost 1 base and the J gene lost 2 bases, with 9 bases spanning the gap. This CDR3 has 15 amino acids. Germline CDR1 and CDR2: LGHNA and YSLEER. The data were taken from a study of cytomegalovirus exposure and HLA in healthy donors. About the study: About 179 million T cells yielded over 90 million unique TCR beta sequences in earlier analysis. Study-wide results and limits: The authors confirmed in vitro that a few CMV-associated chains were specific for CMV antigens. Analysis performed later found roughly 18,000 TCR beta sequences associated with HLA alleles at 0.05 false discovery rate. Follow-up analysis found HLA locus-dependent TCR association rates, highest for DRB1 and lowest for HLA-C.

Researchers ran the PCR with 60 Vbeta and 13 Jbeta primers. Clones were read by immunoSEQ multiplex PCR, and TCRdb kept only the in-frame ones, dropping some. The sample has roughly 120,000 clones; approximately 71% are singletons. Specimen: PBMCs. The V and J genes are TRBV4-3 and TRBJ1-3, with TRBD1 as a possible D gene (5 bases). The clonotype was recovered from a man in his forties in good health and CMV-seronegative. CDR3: CASSQGWGAGNTIYF. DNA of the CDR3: TGCGCCAGCAGCCAAGGGTGGGGGGCTGGAAACACCATATATTTT.